This T cell receptor beta chain is from a study of shared clonotypes between healthy human individuals. The germline V and J ends were trimmed by 4 bases and 0 bases, with 19 bases remaining between them. This CDR3 has 18 residues. Germline V CDR1 and CDR2: SGHVS, FQNEAQ. Only in-frame clones appear in the TCRdb table, and some are missing; sequencing was by immunoSEQ multiplex PCR. The data show roughly 510,000 clones, with nearly 80% seen just once and around 13% held by the top ten. The chain recombines TRBV7-8 with TRBJ1-5; maybe TRBD1 (6 bases). The origin of this receptor is a woman aged 40 to 50 in good health. Some clones in this sample may be carry-over from other donors' samples. The sequenced material came from PBMCs. The CDR3 protein is CASSSRGRNRFSNQPQHF. Written as DNA, the CDR3 is TGTGCCAGCAGCTCAAGGGGGAGGAACAGGTTTAGCAATCAGCCCCAGCATTTT. Looking up the rest from reference TRBV7-8 and TRBJ1-5 gives the full variable domain: GAGVSQSPRYKVAKRGQDVALRCDPISGHVSLFWYQQALGQGPEFLTYFQNEAQLDKSGLPSDRFFAERPEGSVSTLKIQRTQQEDSAVYLCASSSRGRNRFSNQPQHFGDGTRLSIL.